This T cell receptor beta chain was captured by sequencing in a study of early T cells in non-severe SARS-CoV-2 infection (TCRdb year 2021). A note on the overall study: TCR sequencing used bulk RNA from unsorted whole blood, so alpha and beta chains could not be paired. What the research found in general, with its limitations: VDJdb matching was skewed toward anti-spike CD8 responses and likely underestimated virus-specific expansions, missing private and CD4 specificities.

The study was a case-control design nested within a healthcare worker cohort in London, UK, with weekly nasopharyngeal swab PCR tests and blood sampling. Healthcare workers were recruited during the week of the UK lockdown, between 23 and 31 March 2020, and followed weekly for up to roughly 15 weeks. V and J are trimmed by 4 bases and 4 bases, and the gene matches miss 2 bases of the junction. From a lookup of the germline V gene, CDR1 and CDR2 are MDHEN and SYDVKM. Reading from cysteine to phenylalanine, the CDR3 counts 14 amino acids. Solely the CDR3 DNA is kept, with 42 bases framed from the first base. Receptors were amplified or captured by 5' RACE. The sequencer listed for this sample is NextSeq 500. The TCR library protocol attached unique molecular identifiers to individual cDNA molecules to correct for sequencing error and PCR bias. Both TCR alpha and beta chains were sequenced, and tight co-correlation was observed between alpha and beta sequence abundances in each sample. In the original analysis: Decombinator V4 was used to perform V gene, J gene and CDR3 annotation of TCR sequences. TCRs were defined as expanded if a significant change between any two time points was detected under a Poisson model with p below 0.0001. TCR abundances were normalised to the total number of TCRs sequenced per sample and expressed as counts per million. TRAV1-2 paired with TRAJ12, TRAJ20 or TRAJ33 defined MAIT TCRs, while TRAV10 paired with TRAJ18 defined iNKT TCRs. VDJdb, accessed 1 November 2021, was searched for CMV, EBV and SARS-CoV-2 annotated TCRs, excluding TCRs annotated for multiple antigens. The raw public data were reprocessed by TCRdb itself: fastp quality trimming at Q25, MiXCR clonotype calling, in-frame beta chains only. Rows merge per CDR3 protein into single entries with the most common DNA and genes. The V and J calls follow TCRdb's processing rather than the paper's. Here the sample has about 44,000 distinct CDR3 sequences; 6% to 7% occur a single time. The ten largest clones add up to less than 25% of the sample.

This clonotype is labeled medium-sized (0.01 to 0.1%). What antigen it recognizes has not been identified. No much larger clone exists at a distance of one base, and base qualities are not known. This TCR derives from an adult who was a healthcare worker with PCR-confirmed SARS-CoV-2 infection or an uninfected control (not recorded which). The sequences come from whole blood, collected at baseline. This sequence uses TRBV28 and TRBJ2-1; TRBD2 lines up with 9 middle nucleotides. The CDR3 reads as follows: CASSSSGEYNEQFF. The DNA sequence is TGTGCCAGCAGTTCTAGCGGGGAATACAATGAGCAGTTCTTC.